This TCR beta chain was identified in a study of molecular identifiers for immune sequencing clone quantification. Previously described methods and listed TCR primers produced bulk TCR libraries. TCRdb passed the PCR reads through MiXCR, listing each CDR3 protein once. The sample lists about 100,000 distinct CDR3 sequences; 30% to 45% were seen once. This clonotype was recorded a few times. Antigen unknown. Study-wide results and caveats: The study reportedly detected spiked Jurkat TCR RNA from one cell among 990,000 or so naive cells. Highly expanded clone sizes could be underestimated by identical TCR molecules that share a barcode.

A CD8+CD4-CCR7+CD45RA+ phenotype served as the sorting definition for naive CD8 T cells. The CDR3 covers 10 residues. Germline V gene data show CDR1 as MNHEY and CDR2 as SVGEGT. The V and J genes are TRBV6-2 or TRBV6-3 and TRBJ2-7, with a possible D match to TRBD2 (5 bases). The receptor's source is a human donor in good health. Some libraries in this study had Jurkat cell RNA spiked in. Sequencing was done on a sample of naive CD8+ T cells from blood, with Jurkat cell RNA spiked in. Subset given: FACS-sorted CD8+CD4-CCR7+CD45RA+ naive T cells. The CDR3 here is CATWRIEQYF. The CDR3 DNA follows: TGTGCAACTTGGAGGATCGAGCAGTACTTC.